Listed here is a single TCR beta chain. The sample belongs to a study of blood T cell repertoires in COVID-19. In the source study's methods: Nucleated cell number was recorded as an estimate derived from reference gene primer amplification. Measured with immunoSEQ multiplex PCR; TCRdb has only the in-frame clones, and not every one. The V and J calls and the clone size are those of that table, but D and trimming were determined from the DNA. The table has 90,000 to 120,000 clones, roughly nine tenths seen once. The germline gives CDR1 LNHDA, CDR2 SQIVND (reference sequence). The V segment lost 6 bases and the J segment 1 base; nucleotides outside the gene matches: 13. CDR3 length: 17 residues.

Material: peripheral blood. This sequence originates from a human donor in a cohort sampled during active COVID-19. The chain uses TRBV19 and TRBJ1-1, with 8 bases identical to TRBD1. The CDR3 DNA reads as TGTGCCAGTAGCCTACAGGGGGTAGATTTTCGGAACACTGAAGCTTTCTTT. Its protein product is CASSLQGVDFRNTEAFF.